This TCR beta chain came from a study of Graves' ophthalmopathy and Graves' hyperthyroidism. Overall study context: Peripheral blood was obtained at first diagnosis, ahead of any treatment. Study-wide findings and caveats: A majority of expanded thyroid clonotypes exceeding 0.001 frequency were likewise present in blood.

The starting material, roughly 9.7 ml of fresh peripheral blood, provided the PBMCs. In its sample, this clonotype was seen a few times. Antigen specificity is unknown. RNA served as the template for amplifying TCR beta CDR3 regions. Scientists carried out first-round RT-PCR using HTBI primers and then a second-round multiplex PCR. TCRdb re-called the multiplex PCR reads through MiXCR, storing one row per CDR3 protein. Seen here are 360,000 or so distinct CDR3 sequences, around 18% observed once, and the top ten hold roughly 1.4%. The V end lost 2 bases, the J end lost 8 bases, and 9 bases lay between the germline ends. Looked up from germline, CDR1 is DFQATT and CDR2 is SNEGSKA (reference sequence). The CDR3 loop spans 11 amino acids.

The clonotype comes from a woman in her late teens or twenties with Graves' ophthalmopathy. The sample was peripheral blood. The V gene is TRBV20-1, the J gene TRBJ1-2; D is undetermined. The CDR3 loop is CSARSGNGYTF. DNA for the CDR3: TGCAGTGCTAGATCCGGGAACGGCTACACCTTC.